This TCR beta chain was captured by sequencing in a study of blood T cell repertoires in COVID-19. Study-level background: PBMCs, B-cell-depleted T cells, or T cells were the source of the cDNA or gDNA that made up the material.

Those enrolled in Seattle joined during active infection and were followed longitudinally afterward. Profiling relied on immunoSEQ multiplex PCR, and the TCRdb table lists in-frame clones only, not all of them. Of about 230,000 clones listed, about four fifths are singletons. V lost 1 base to trimming and J lost 7 bases, with 20 bases between them. Germline values: CDR1 SGHVS, CDR2 FQNEAQ. This CDR3 is built from 17 residues. Sequencing used peripheral blood. The chain is built from TRBV7-8 and TRBJ1-5, with a weak D call TRBD1 (6 bases). The receptor was derived from a woman older than 75 with COVID-19, enrolled during active disease. CDR3 sequence (DNA): TGTGCCAGCAGCTTAGGAGGGGGGGGACGTACGATCCAGCCCCAGCATTTT. Translating gives CASSLGGGGRTIQPQHF.